This TCR beta chain derives from a study of OX40 agonist ivuxolimab in advanced cancers. Study conclusions and caveats: Blood T cells, both CD4+ and CD8+, expanded clonally by week 6 at 0.1 to 3.0 mg/kg.

V was trimmed by 6 bases and J by 5 bases, leaving 19 bases between them. Germline values: CDR1 KGHSH, CDR2 LQKENI. The CDR3 is made up of 15 amino acids. Assay: immunoSEQ multiplex PCR; the TCRdb copy retains only in-frame clones and omits some. The profile shows more than 80,000 clones, more than 85% of them singletons. A history of autoimmune disease or systemic immunosuppression excluded patients. Blood sampling was done at baseline, cycle 4 day 1, and cycle 7 day 1. To note about this clone: The antigen remains undetermined.

The chain is built from TRBV18 and TRBJ2-5; D gene ambiguous. This receptor was obtained from an adult with an advanced solid tumor such as melanoma, head and neck, liver or kidney cancer. The source material was CD4+ or CD8+ T cells sorted from blood, sampled in a trial of the OX40 agonist ivuxolimab. The CDR3 here is CASSHDPGSRETQYF. CDR3 coding DNA: TGTGCCAGCTCCCACGACCCGGGTTCGCGGGAGACCCAGTACTTC.